This T cell receptor beta chain was sequenced for a study of blood T cell repertoires in COVID-19. CDR1 and CDR2 from the germline V gene are SGHVS and FQNEAQ. The CDR3 consists of 14 residues. V lost 4 bases, J lost 4 bases, and 8 bases lay in between. TCRdb keeps only in-frame clones here, not all; method: immunoSEQ multiplex PCR. The sample includes 60,000 to 75,000 clones, 65% to 85% of them seen just once. This clone was found a few times. Input material: peripheral blood. This TCR came from a woman between 50 and 59 years old with acute or convalescent COVID-19. The V and J genes are TRBV7-8 and TRBJ1-6; a weak D match, TRBD1 (6 bases). The CDR3 DNA reads TGTGCCAGCAGCTCGACAGGTTATAATTCACCCCTCCACTTT. Translation gives CASSSTGYNSPLHF.